These 20 T cell receptor beta chains came from one sample sequenced in a study of cytomegalovirus exposure and HLA in healthy donors. Here immunoSEQ multiplex PCR was the method, and the copy in TCRdb shows in-frame clones only, minus some. The sample comprises some 140,000 clones, approximately 82% of which are singletons, and 25% to 30% rests with the top ten. Source material: PBMCs. These receptors were taken from a man aged 25 to 45 in good health and CMV-seropositive.

The genes are TRBV18 and TRBJ2-5; 7 bases fit TRBD2. Germline CDR1 and CDR2: KGHSH and LQKENI. The CDR3 sequence is 14 residues long. The junction had 5 bases not matched to a gene; V was cut back by 4 bases and J by 3 bases. The CDR3 nucleotides are TGTGCCAGCTCACATAACCTAGCGGAAGAGACCCAGTACTTC. Its translation is CASSHNLAEETQYF.

The chain joins TRBV29-1 to TRBJ2-3, with 11 nucleotides matching TRBD2. The germline gives CDR1 SQVTM, CDR2 ANQGSEA. This CDR3 is 13 amino acids long. Trimming cost V 4 bases and J 8 bases; bases outside gene matches: 5. CDR3 coding DNA: TGCAGCGTTGTAGCGGGAGGGCCAGGTACGCAGTATTTT. It encodes CSVVAGGPGTQYF.

This clone appeared a few times. CDR3 protein: CASSPPGAGGREQYF. The DNA of the CDR3 is TGTGCCAGCAGCCCCCCCGGGGCGGGGGGGCGCGAGCAGTACTTC. This chain uses TRBV13 with TRBJ2-7; 9 bases agree with TRBD2. Germline CDR1 is PRHDT and CDR2 is FYEKMQ (reference sequence). The CDR3 totals 15 residues. Trimming cost V 5 bases and J 6 bases; bases outside gene matches: 11. The variable domain in full, completed from reference TRBV13 and TRBJ2-7, reads AAGVIQSPRHLIKEKRETATLKCYPIPRHDTVYWYQQGPGQDPQFLISFYEKMQSDKGSIPDRFSAQQFSDYHSELNMSSLELGDSALYFCASSPPGAGGREQYFGPGTRLTVT.

This clone was seen just once. This chain connects TRBV11-2 to TRBJ2-5; no definite D call. Trimming pared 2 bases from V and 7 bases from J, leaving 11 bases between. The CDR3 is made up of 13 amino acids. Germline CDR1 is SGHAT and CDR2 is FQNNGV. The CDR3 DNA reads TGTGCCAGCAGCTTATCCCGTCAGGTGACCCAGTACTTC. Residues: CASSLSRQVTQYF.

The chain uses TRBV6-4 and TRBJ1-2; the D gene is possibly TRBD1 (6 bases). With 4 bases removed from V and 3 bases from J, the gap between germline ends came to 9 bases. In germline, CDR1 is MRHNA, CDR2 SNTAGT. The CDR3 has 13 amino acids. The CDR3 loop is CASSAGQHYGYTF. The DNA for the CDR3 is TGTGCCAGCAGTGCAGGACAGCACTATGGCTACACCTTC.

The chain has TRBV6-4 and TRBJ2-2; D uncertain. Germline values: CDR1 MRHNA, CDR2 SNTAGT. This CDR3 region has 14 residues. The ends were cut back, 4 bases at V and 5 bases at J, with 11 bases in the middle. The CDR3 loop is CASSASFRTGELFF. In DNA, the CDR3 is TGTGCCAGCAGTGCGTCCTTTAGAACCGGGGAGCTGTTTTTT.

V is TRBV25-1 and J is TRBJ1-1; TRBD1 is a possible D gene (5 bases). Between the trimmed V and J ends, which lost 2 bases and 5 bases, there was a span of 6 bases. CDR3 length: 12 residues. Germline V gene lookup returns CDR1 MGHDK and CDR2 SYGVNS. In DNA, the CDR3 is TGTGCCAGCAGTGAACCAGGGACTGAAGCTTTCTTT. Translation gives CASSEPGTEAFF.

The genes are TRBV30 and TRBJ2-1, with 7 bases aligning to TRBD2. J gave up 4 bases and V 8 bases, and 5 bases lay outside the gene matches. The germline gives CDR1 GTSNPN, CDR2 SVGIG (reference sequence). The CDR3 loop spans 12 amino acids. The CDR3 reads CAEGRVYNEQFF. CDR3 sequence (DNA): TGTGCCGAGGGGAGGGTGTACAATGAGCAGTTCTTC.

The V and J genes are TRBV29-1 and TRBJ1-1, with 8 bases lining up with TRBD1. V lost 6 bases to trimming and J lost 8 bases; unmatched junction nucleotides: 8. The germline CDR1 and CDR2 sequences are SQVTM and ANQGSEA. There are 12 residues in the CDR3. CDR3 amino acids: CSVDRVGGEAFF. The CDR3 DNA follows: TGCAGCGTGGACAGGGTCGGAGGGGAAGCTTTCTTT.

This chain uses TRBV11-3 with TRBJ2-1, with TRBD2 identical over 11 bases. This CDR3 region has 15 residues. The V and J ends lost 5 bases and 7 bases, in that order; junction bases with no gene match: 7. The V gene's germline CDR1 is SGHNT and CDR2 YENEEA. The CDR3 sequence: CASSTSGGKVNEQFF. In DNA, the CDR3 is TGTGCCAGCAGCACTAGCGGGGGAAAGGTAAATGAGCAGTTCTTC.

This clone was seen repeatedly, ten times or more. The rearrangement joins TRBV5-1 to TRBJ2-7, with D perhaps matching TRBD1 (5 bases). There are 14 residues in the CDR3. Germline CDR1 reads SGHRS; CDR2 reads YFSETQ. Deletions cut 0 bases from V and 5 bases from J, with 12 bases between. The CDR3 coding sequence is TGCGCCAGCAGCTTGGGACAGCCCGGTGACGAGCAGTACTTC. Its protein is CASSLGQPGDEQYF.

This chain connects TRBV11-2 to TRBJ1-2; 9 nucleotides match TRBD1. After removal of 6 bases from V and 4 bases from J, the junction contained 3 bases not matched to a gene. This CDR3 is 13 amino acids long. Germline-derived CDR1 and CDR2 are SGHAT and FQNNGV. As DNA, the CDR3 is TGTGCCAGCAGTGGACAGGGGAGCTATGGCTACACCTTC. This encodes CASSGQGSYGYTF.

This clone has only a few counts. The genes are TRBV27 and TRBJ2-2, with D unresolved. This CDR3 region has 13 residues. V lost 5 bases and J lost 9, with 13 bases in between. Per the germline V gene, CDR1 is MNHEY and CDR2 is SMNVEV (reference sequence). CDR3 bases: TGTGCCAGCAGTCCCCGGATTAGCCGGGAGCTGTTTTTT. It translates to CASSPRISRELFF.

The V call is TRBV18, the J call TRBJ2-7; 9 nucleotides agree with TRBD2. Germline assignment: CDR1 KGHSH and CDR2 LQKENI. The CDR3 has 14 amino acids. Trimming at V came to 3 bases and at J to 3 bases, leaving 3 bases not matched to a gene. The CDR3 DNA sequence: TGTGCCAGCTCACCGTTTAGCGGGAGCTACGAGCAGTACTTC. Protein sequence: CASSPFSGSYEQYF.

This clone was observed a handful of times. The rearrangement joins TRBV4-2 to TRBJ2-3; TRBD2 agrees at 14 bases. V dropped 3 bases and J dropped 4; count of bases not matched to a gene: 6. The germline V gene has CDR1 LGHNA and CDR2 YNFKEQ. The CDR3 has 17 residues. CDR3: CASSQQTSGGGSDTQYF. The DNA for the CDR3 is TGTGCCAGCAGCCAGCAGACTAGCGGGGGGGGGTCAGATACGCAGTATTTT.

This clone was found a few times. The rearrangement joins TRBV4-2 to TRBJ1-2; tentatively, D is TRBD1 (5 bases). Germline V CDR1 and CDR2: LGHNA, YNFKEQ. CDR3 length equals 14 residues. V was trimmed by 5 bases and J by 7 bases, leaving 17 bases between them. As DNA, the CDR3 is TGTGCCAGCAGCTCTGCCCCGGGGGTCGCTGGCTACACCTTC. This gives the protein CASSSAPGVAGYTF.

This clone was recorded a few times. The chain has TRBV6-6 and TRBJ1-1; maybe TRBD1 (6 bases). The germline gives CDR1 MNHNY, CDR2 SVGAGI (reference sequence). Trimming removed 6 bases from V and 1 base from J, with 12 bases in between. This CDR3 comprises 14 residues. CDR3 sequence (DNA): TGTGCCAGCAGGGTACAGGGAGCGAACACTGAAGCTTTCTTT. It translates to CASRVQGANTEAFF.

The genes are TRBV30 and TRBJ1-4, with D uncertain. Germline V gene lookup returns CDR1 GTSNPN and CDR2 SVGIG (reference sequence). V lost 4 bases to trimming and J lost 0 bases, with 9 bases between them. The CDR3 consists of 14 residues. For the CDR3, the DNA is TGTGCCTGGACCGGCCGGGCAACTAATGAAAAACTGTTTTTT. Its translation: CAWTGRATNEKLFF.

The chain links TRBV11-2 to TRBJ1-2, with 11 bases aligning to TRBD1. Losses at the gene ends were 5 bases for V and 2 bases for J; bases not matched to a gene: 4. In germline, CDR1 is SGHAT, CDR2 FQNNGV. The CDR3 has 15 amino acids. In DNA form, the CDR3 reads TGTGCCAGCAGCGGCCGGACAGGGGGCAACTATGGCTACACCTTC. Its protein product is CASSGRTGGNYGYTF.

The chain has TRBV5-4 and TRBJ1-2; TRBD1 aligns across 7 bases. CDR3 length: 16 amino acids. Per germline, CDR1 SGHNT and CDR2 YYREEE (reference sequence). Trimming at V came to 3 bases and at J to 4 bases, leaving 12 bases not matched to a gene. CDR3 residues: CASSSPDRAVGYGYTF. CDR3 DNA sequence: TGTGCCAGCAGCTCCCCCGACAGGGCCGTCGGCTATGGCTACACCTTC.